These T cell receptor beta chains were read from a single sample in a study of neurological immune-mediated disorders. TCRdb re-derived calls from the 5' RACE reads in MiXCR, one entry per CDR3 protein. Here the sample spans some 28,000 distinct CDR3 sequences, roughly 23% being singletons. Sample: CD4+ T cells from blood. These receptors were taken from a man aged 50 to 60 with HTLV-1-associated myelopathy (HAM/TSP). Each CDR3 is given with its conserved first and last residue. D genes are given only for firm matches. Rows may omit the clone size; those that give it use once, few, many or a size class.

TRBV4-1	16	TRBD2	TRBJ2-5	many	CASSSPGLADQETQYF	TGCGCCAGCAGCTCCCCGGGACTAGCGGACCAAGAGACCCAGTACTTC
TRBV12-3/TRBV12-4	15	NA	TRBJ1-5	many	CASSLWAGAEGPQHF	TGTGCCAGCAGTTTATGGGCGGGGGCCGAAGGGCCCCAGCATTTT
TRBV5-1	13	TRBD2	TRBJ2-1	many	CASHSTSGFEQFF	TGCGCCAGCCACTCGACTAGCGGGTTTGAGCAGTTCTTC
TRBV10-1	15	TRBD1	TRBJ1-1	medium-sized	CASSDPGQRNTEAFF	TGCGCCAGCAGTGATCCGGGACAGCGGAACACTGAAGCTTTCTTT
TRBV4-2	15	NA	TRBJ1-2	many	CASSQGGTTIYGYTF	TGTGCCAGCAGCCAAGGGGGGACTACCATTTATGGCTACACCTTC
TRBV10-3	15	NA	TRBJ1-4	NA	CASRRGTAGNEKLFF	TGTGCCAGCAGACGTGGGACCGCCGGAAATGAAAAACTGTTTTTT
TRBV3-1	14	TRBD1	TRBJ2-3	NA	CASSRGQGQDTQYF	TGTGCCAGCAGCCGAGGACAGGGCCAAGATACGCAGTATTTT
TRBV7-2	18	TRBD2	TRBJ2-1	many	CASSLWSGAGTRINEQFF	TGTGCCAGCAGCTTATGGAGTGGGGCCGGGACTAGAATCAATGAGCAGTTCTTC
TRBV12-3/TRBV12-4	14	NA	TRBJ2-5	many	CASSLGRRGETQYF	TGTGCCAGCAGTTTAGGGCGGCGGGGAGAGACCCAGTACTTC
TRBV5-5	13	NA	TRBJ2-1	many	CASSLGEYNEQFF	TGTGCCAGCAGCTTGGGCGAGTACAATGAGCAGTTCTTC
TRBV14	15	NA	TRBJ1-6	many	CASSQGAHYNSPLHF	TGTGCCAGCAGCCAGGGGGCTCACTATAATTCACCCCTCCACTTT
TRBV14	16	NA	TRBJ2-1	many	CASSQDEWGDYNEQFF	TGTGCCAGCAGCCAAGATGAGTGGGGCGACTACAATGAGCAGTTCTTC
TRBV6-5	14	NA	TRBJ1-2	many	CASSSKTPPYGYTF	TGTGCCAGCAGTTCCAAGACTCCTCCCTATGGCTACACCTTC
TRBV3-1	15	NA	TRBJ1-1	many	CASSHLTSGNTEAFF	TGTGCCAGCAGCCATCTGACATCGGGGAACACTGAAGCTTTCTTT
TRBV12-3/TRBV12-4	17	NA	TRBJ2-6	many	CASSLFGPGEGANVLTF	TGTGCCAGCAGTTTATTTGGTCCAGGGGAAGGGGCCAACGTCCTGACTTTC
TRBV10-3	14	NA	TRBJ1-3	NA	CAIRKGGSGNTIYF	TGTGCCATCAGAAAGGGGGGCTCTGGAAACACCATATATTTT
TRBV10-3	15	NA	TRBJ1-6	many	CAISEEASYNSPLHF	TGTGCCATCAGTGAGGAGGCGTCCTATAATTCACCCCTCCACTTT
TRBV5-6	15	TRBD1	TRBJ1-1	many	CASSLTGQGDTEAFF	TGTGCCAGCAGCTTGACGGGACAGGGGGACACTGAAGCTTTCTTT
TRBV5-1	13	NA	TRBJ1-1	many	CASSLQGNTEAFF	TGCGCCAGCAGCTTGCAGGGGAACACTGAAGCTTTCTTT
TRBV20-1	13	NA	TRBJ1-2	medium-sized	CSPPPTRTYGYTF	TGCAGTCCCCCACCGACGCGAACCTATGGCTACACCTTC
TRBV7-9	12	NA	TRBJ1-4	many	CASSHEQEKLFF	TGTGCCAGCAGTCATGAACAAGAAAAACTGTTTTTT
TRBV6-5	13	NA	TRBJ1-2	many	CASSPPDRGGYTF	TGTGCCAGCAGTCCCCCGGATCGGGGTGGCTACACCTTC
TRBV20-1	14	TRBD2	TRBJ2-1	many	CSARTPLREYEQFF	TGCAGTGCTAGGACCCCTTTGCGGGAGTATGAGCAGTTCTTC
TRBV5-5	14	NA	TRBJ1-4	many	CASSIGVNNEKLFF	TGTGCCAGCAGCATAGGGGTCAATAATGAAAAACTGTTTTTT
TRBV20-1	16	TRBD2	TRBJ2-3	NA	CSATGLAGGLTDTQYF	TGCAGTGCTACGGGACTAGCGGGGGGACTCACGGATACGCAGTATTTT
TRBV5-1	12	NA	TRBJ1-2	NA	CASRKTEYGYTF	TGCGCCAGCCGGAAGACAGAATATGGCTACACCTTC
TRBV7-2	12	NA	TRBJ2-5	many	CASSQAGETQYF	TGTGCCAGCAGCCAGGCCGGGGAGACCCAGTACTTC
TRBV12-3/TRBV12-4	16	NA	TRBJ1-4	many	CASSLGSGQRSGKLFF	TGTGCCAGCAGTTTAGGGTCTGGACAGAGGTCTGGAAAACTGTTTTTT